The 15 T cell receptor beta chains below all came from one sample that was sequenced in a study of OX40 agonist ivuxolimab in advanced cancers. The assay was immunoSEQ multiplex PCR, and TCRdb's table has in-frame clones only and misses some. This table has approximately 30,000 clones, roughly three quarters appearing once. The sequenced sample was CD4+ or CD8+ T cells sorted from blood, obtained in a trial of the OX40 agonist ivuxolimab. Receptors were obtained from an adult with an advanced solid tumor such as melanoma, head and neck, liver or kidney cancer.

This chain joins TRBV7-9 and TRBJ2-1, with D possibly matching TRBD1 (6 bases). Germline-derived CDR1 and CDR2 are SEHNR and FQNEAQ (reference sequence). The CDR3 spans 14 residues. V was trimmed by 5 bases and J by 6 bases, leaving 14 bases between them. The DNA of the CDR3 is TGTGCCAGCAGCGCCCAGACAGGTGCCAATGAGCAGTTCTTC. This encodes CASSAQTGANEQFF.

The chain combines TRBV5-8 with TRBJ1-1; D unclear. Trimming pared 0 bases from V and 0 bases from J, leaving 6 bases between. Per the germline V gene, CDR1 is SGHTS and CDR2 is YDEGEE. There are 14 residues in the CDR3. In DNA form, the CDR3 reads TGTGCCAGCAGCTTGGTCGGATTGAACACTGAAGCTTTCTTT. It codes for CASSLVGLNTEAFF.

The V gene is TRBV7-8, the J gene TRBJ2-1; D perhaps matches TRBD2 (5 bases). The CDR3 sequence is 15 residues long. Trimming stripped 0 bases from V and 1 base from J, with 7 bases between. Per the germline V gene, CDR1 is SGHVS and CDR2 is FQNEAQ. This CDR3 is CASSLARVSYNEQFF. CDR3 DNA sequence: TGTGCCAGCAGCTTAGCGCGGGTATCCTACAATGAGCAGTTCTTC.

The chain has TRBV5-1 and TRBJ2-7; D tentatively fits TRBD1 or TRBD2 (5 bases each). Germline V gives CDR1 SGHRS, CDR2 YFSETQ. The CDR3 spans 16 residues. The ends were cut back, 0 bases at V and 3 bases at J, with 16 bases in the middle. For the CDR3, the DNA is TGCGCCAGCAGCTTGGGTGCCGGGACGGGAAACTACGAGCAGTACTTC. Translated: CASSLGAGTGNYEQYF.

V and J are TRBV27 and TRBJ1-2; no definite D call. The CDR3 runs 13 residues. CDR1 and CDR2 from the germline V gene are MNHEY and SMNVEV (reference sequence). The V end was cut by 6 bases, the J end by 0 bases, with 8 bases between. The CDR3 DNA sequence: TGTGCCAGCAGGGACGGAGCTAACTATGGCTACACCTTC. This sequence encodes CASRDGANYGYTF.

V usage is TRBV5-1 and J usage is TRBJ2-1; 7 nucleotides align to TRBD2. This CDR3 has 15 amino acids. Germline V lookup: CDR1 SGHRS, CDR2 YFSETQ. The J segment lost 4 bases and the V segment lost 1 base, leaving 5 bases of the junction unmatched. This CDR3 is CASSLNLAAYNEQFF. The CDR3, as DNA: TGCGCCAGCAGCTTGAATCTAGCGGCATACAATGAGCAGTTCTTC.

The chain links TRBV9 to TRBJ2-5, with D unresolved. Trimming took 0 bases from V and 4 from J, leaving 7 bases between them. This CDR3 comprises 13 residues. Germline values: CDR1 SGDLS, CDR2 YYNGEE. CDR3 coding DNA: TGTGCCAGCAGCGTAGATGACGTAGAGACCCAGTACTTC. Amino acids: CASSVDDVETQYF.

This rearrangement joins TRBV11-2 to TRBJ2-7; 13 bases align to TRBD2. Germline assignment: CDR1 SGHAT and CDR2 FQNNGV. The CDR3 is made up of 17 amino acids. V trimming: 5 bases; J trimming: 0 bases; junction bases outside the gene matches: 7. The CDR3 coding sequence is TGTGCCAGCAGCACGGGACTAGCGGGACGGGTCTCCTACGAGCAGTACTTC. The encoded protein is CASSTGLAGRVSYEQYF.

V is TRBV30 and J is TRBJ2-7; possible D gene TRBD1, 6 bases. This CDR3 region has 11 residues. The germline gives CDR1 GTSNPN, CDR2 SVGIG (reference sequence). Trimming took 4 bases from V and 6 from J, leaving 10 bases between them. As DNA, the CDR3 is TGTGCCTGGATGAAGGGGGTCGAGCAGTACTTC. Translated: CAWMKGVEQYF.

This chain connects TRBV11-3 to TRBJ2-7, with 9 bases that match TRBD1. V dropped 4 bases and J dropped 1; count of bases not matched to a gene: 5. Germline V CDR1 and CDR2: SGHNT, YENEEA. This CDR3 comprises 15 residues. The CDR3 DNA follows: TGTGCCAGCAGCTCCCGGGACAGGGAATCCTACGAGCAGTACTTC. Translated: CASSSRDRESYEQYF.

The CDR3 sequence is CASSLGGGEGEAFF. Written as DNA, the CDR3 is TGTGCCAGCAGCTTAGGGGGTGGGGAGGGTGAAGCTTTCTTT. The chain links TRBV11-2 to TRBJ1-1, with D uncertain. The CDR3 runs to 14 residues. Trimming took off 1 base at V and 7 bases at J, with 13 bases between the two ends. The germline gives CDR1 SGHAT, CDR2 FQNNGV.

V and J are TRBV7-3 and TRBJ2-5; TRBD1 matches at 9 bases. The V and J ends lost 4 bases and 3 bases, in that order; junction bases with no gene match: 3. There are 14 residues in the CDR3. In germline, CDR1 is SGHTA, CDR2 FQGTGA. The CDR3 DNA is TGTGCCAGCAGCTCAACAGGGGGCGAAGAGACCCAGTACTTC. This encodes CASSSTGGEETQYF.

The chain combines TRBV5-8 with TRBJ2-5; TRBD1 aligns across 7 bases. CDR3 length: 13 residues. Germline CDR1 is SGHTS and CDR2 is YDEGEE. Trimming removed 4 bases from V and 5 bases from J; junction bases left unmatched: 5. DNA of the CDR3: TGTGCCAGCAGCGACAGGGAGAGGGAGACCCAGTACTTC. Translated, it gives CASSDRERETQYF.

In its sample, this clone was seen a few times. V is TRBV11-2 and J is TRBJ2-5; unclear D gene. CDR1 is SGHAT, CDR2 FQNNGV, per germline. V was pared by 0 bases and J by 0 bases, with 8 bases between. The CDR3 consists of 15 residues. The CDR3 sequence: CASSLEWQDQETQYF. In nucleotides, the CDR3 is TGTGCCAGCAGCTTAGAGTGGCAGGACCAAGAGACCCAGTACTTC.

This sequence joins TRBV27 and TRBJ2-7, with D possibly matching TRBD1 (6 bases). The V gene's germline CDR1 is MNHEY and CDR2 SMNVEV (reference sequence). This CDR3 has 13 amino acids. V lost 4 bases and J lost 5, with 12 bases in between. The DNA of the CDR3 is TGTGCCAGCAGTTATGGGGGCAGCGACGAGCAGTACTTC. It codes for CASSYGGSDEQYF.